This T cell receptor beta chain was documented in a study of beta chain features in type 1 diabetes. Overall study: Examined across all samples were just under 110,000,000 sorted cells. Overall study results and limits: Within the patient group, naive, central memory and Treg TCRB repertoires appeared more similar to each other than within healthy donors. Shorter TCRB CDR3s, moderately but significantly so, marked every one of the four CD4+ subsets in Type 1 diabetes patients.

Every bit of the isolated RNA underwent reverse transcription, so sequencing read expressed TCRB transcripts. Only in-frame clones appear in the TCRdb table, and some are missing; sequencing was by immunoSEQ multiplex PCR. Of about 170,000 clones listed, 7.5% to 8.5% were seen once; the top ten hold 0.5%. In this sample, this clone turned up a few times. Antigen specificity is unknown. The single heparinised draw taken from each donor contained about 100 mL of blood on average. CDR1 is GTSNPN and CDR2 is SVGIG in the germline V gene (reference sequence). The CDR3 sequence is 13 residues long. Trimming stripped 5 bases from V and 5 bases from J, with 15 bases between.

This TCR was recovered from a man aged 18 to 35 with type 1 diabetes. Specimen: central memory CD4+ T cells from blood. This sequence joins TRBV30 and TRBJ1-2, with a weak D call TRBD1 (5 bases). The CDR3 sequence is CAWGTGRRYGYTF. As DNA, the CDR3 is TGTGCCTGGGGGACTGGACGGAGATATGGCTACACCTTC.